This TCR beta chain was found in a study of PD-L1 blockade in urothelial cancer. Study summary: Blood was analyzed 3 weeks (second dose) and 6 weeks after treatment start.

Germline CDR1 is SGHNT and CDR2 is YENEEA. V gave up 5 bases and J gave up 5 bases; unmatched junction bases: 7. This CDR3 is 16 amino acids long. Here immunoSEQ multiplex PCR was the method, and the copy in TCRdb shows in-frame clones only, minus some. This table holds 65,000 to 90,000 clones, roughly 89% found once. The time point here: pretreatment peripheral blood. The clonotype was recovered from a woman in her 70s with urothelial cancer. The source material was PBMCs, sampled around atezolizumab (anti-PD-L1) treatment. J is TRBJ2-3 and V is TRBV11-3; 13 positions agree with TRBD2. CDR3 protein: CASSPGTSGMIDTQYF. Here the CDR3 DNA reads TGTGCCAGCAGCCCCGGGACTAGCGGGATGATAGATACGCAGTATTTT.